This T cell receptor beta chain was sequenced in a study of graft-versus-host responses after intestinal transplantation. Looking at the study overall: Recipients underwent multivisceral, liver-intestinal, or isolated intestinal transplants. Anti-thymocyte globulin served as induction for all recipients, who then took tacrolimus and steroids for about three years.

The CDR3 extends over 17 amino acids. J gave up 5 bases and V 0 bases, and 13 bases lay outside the gene matches. Per germline, CDR1 SGDLS and CDR2 YYNGEE. The repertoire was sequenced with immunoSEQ multiplex PCR; TCRdb's copy has only in-frame clones and lacks some. There are about 47,000 clones in the sample; just under 95% occur only once, and about 5.5% lies in the top ten. Concerning this clone itself: Antigen specificity is unknown.

Notes on the study in general: Within allografts, high graft-versus-host to host-versus-graft clonal ratios were seen among patients with graft-donor T cell macrochimerism. Detection of GvH clones occurred in recipient marrow, and some had their first appearance in ileum or blood.

V is TRBV9 and J is TRBJ2-7, with TRBD1 identical over 8 bases. Source: PBMCs, taken about 800 days after a first intestinal transplant, on the day of a second. The source is a human patient who received an intestinal transplant, so some T cells may come from the graft donor. CDR3 protein: CASSVDSGGARRNEQYF. The CDR3 nucleotides are TGTGCCAGCAGCGTAGACTCAGGGGGCGCAAGGAGGAACGAGCAGTACTTC.